The rows below give T cell receptor beta chains drawn from one sample of a study of vaccination and CD4 T cells after COVID-19. No antigen is known for these receptors. TCRdb processed the PCR reads anew with MiXCR; each CDR3 protein has one entry. Of about 26,000 distinct CDR3 sequences in the sample, roughly 64% were seen once. The sample consisted of CD4+ T cells from blood, cultured in vitro. These receptors originate from a human donor who had recovered from COVID-19. CDR3s leave out the opening cysteine and the closing phenylalanine or tryptophan. The order of the fields is J gene, V gene, CDR3 protein.

TRBJ2-5 TRBV20-1 SAGTGGVLGETQY
TRBJ1-5 TRBV28 ASTILDQPQH
TRBJ2-6 TRBV24-1 ATSDRDHGANVLT
TRBJ1-3 TRBV7-2 ASSLRGAATFGNTIY
TRBJ2-7 TRBV11-2 ASSQGQGYEQY
TRBJ2-4 TRBV19 ASSSLAKNIQY
TRBJ1-5 TRBV7-6 ASSLYEGQPQH
TRBJ2-7 TRBV25-1 ASTLAGEYEQY
TRBJ2-3 TRBV28 ASSSPSPSTDTQY
TRBJ2-7 TRBV3-1 ASSQAGRHEQY
TRBJ2-3 TRBV7-2 ASSSPSTDTQY
TRBJ1-5 TRBV19 ASSTQGELPASPQH
TRBJ2-3 TRBV20-1 SASRSQGSTDTQY
TRBJ2-3 TRBV23-1 ASAAATTGGKVTDTQY
TRBJ2-3 TRBV7-3 ASSLGQGTPRGTDTQY
TRBJ1-2 TRBV20-1 SARNYGYT
TRBJ1-6 TRBV6-1 ASGGTGNSPLH
TRBJ2-6 TRBV7-9 ASSFRADPSGANVLT
TRBJ2-5 TRBV6-5 ASSYSGVAGGETQY
TRBJ1-6 TRBV30 ASAGTGASPLH
TRBJ2-1 TRBV10-3 AISGATSQF
TRBJ1-2 TRBV6-2/TRBV6-3 ASSYSIPGDYGYT
TRBJ2-2 TRBV7-2 ASSPGLAGARAGELF
TRBJ2-3 TRBV7-8 ASSWAGPDTQY
TRBJ2-4 TRBV29-1 SVETSGRAKNIQY
TRBJ1-1 TRBV7-6 ASSQGLAGAEKGTEAF
TRBJ2-7 TRBV11-3 ASSLERRQSEQY
TRBJ1-2 TRBV7-9 ASSLMGTGGGYGYT
TRBJ2-6 TRBV19 ASSTGRGGANVLT
TRBJ1-6 TRBV20-1 SVTQGFNSPLH
TRBJ1-1 TRBV6-5 ASSYSMVNTEAF
TRBJ2-3 TRBV19 ASSLGLAGADTQY
TRBJ1-2 TRBV20-1 SASQGNYGYT
TRBJ1-1 TRBV29-1 SFLGTGRAF
TRBJ2-2 TRBV15 ATRRDSGGAGELF
TRBJ2-2 TRBV24-1 ATEPTYPTGELF
TRBJ2-1 TRBV7-2 ASETGGVLTYNEQF
TRBJ1-6 TRBV20-1 SARDPTQGPAYNSPLH
TRBJ2-3 TRBV10-3 AISGGLAGGLGTDTQY
TRBJ1-1 TRBV6-2/TRBV6-3 ASSYSRRGTGGTEAF
TRBJ2-3 TRBV6-1 ASSDPPGAEDTQY
TRBJ1-5 TRBV7-9 ASSLVRSRGSNQPQH
TRBJ1-5 TRBV5-1 ASSLGYLGQPQH
TRBJ2-7 TRBV29-1 SVEAGNYEQY
TRBJ2-7 TRBV6-5 ASSYGGQGSYEQY
TRBJ2-7 TRBV6-5 ASSLGTAAGEQY
TRBJ2-3 TRBV20-1 SARGLASTDTQY
TRBJ1-2 TRBV18 ASSPVEGLNYGYT
TRBJ2-1 TRBV7-9 ASSLVPAGEDF
TRBJ2-3 TRBV7-8 ACNDTQY
TRBJ2-7 TRBV20-1 SARGLAGGVYEQY